A selection of T cell receptor beta chains follows, all from one sample in a study of CD8+ T cells in alopecia areata. TCRdb keeps only in-frame clones here, not all; method: immunoSEQ multiplex PCR. The table has around 100,000 clones, around 50% seen once. The sequencing used CD8+ T cells sorted from blood, collected at week 24, from a patient treated with tofacitinib. All receptors come from a human donor with alopecia areata. The CDR3 runs from the conserved cysteine through the conserved F or W.

V gene: TRBV7-9
J gene: TRBJ1-1
CDR3 protein: CASSHGQEAFF

V gene: TRBV27
J gene: TRBJ1-4
CDR3 protein: CASSRTGNEKLFF

V gene: TRBV28
J gene: TRBJ1-6
CDR3 protein: CASSSGQVNSPLHF

V gene: TRBV19
J gene: TRBJ2-1
CDR3 protein: CASSMGGHYNEQFF

V gene: TRBV2
J gene: TRBJ1-2
CDR3 protein: CASTARGAQGNYGYTF

V gene: TRBV19
J gene: TRBJ2-1
CDR3 protein: CASSLMRGANEQFF

V gene: TRBV7-9
J gene: TRBJ2-7
CDR3 protein: CASSIDGTYEQYF

V gene: TRBV29-1
J gene: TRBJ2-7
CDR3 protein: CSVVTGLTTPPYEQYF

V gene: TRBV7-9
J gene: TRBJ2-7
CDR3 protein: CASNYGGSLNEQYF

V gene: TRBV30
J gene: TRBJ1-2
CDR3 protein: CAWGPGRYGYTF

V gene: TRBV5-6
J gene: TRBJ2-5
CDR3 protein: CASSWGDQETQYF

V gene: TRBV4-3
J gene: TRBJ1-6
CDR3 protein: CASSQGTGYSPLHF

V gene: TRBV6-5
J gene: TRBJ2-3
CDR3 protein: CASSRLGTDTQYF

V gene: TRBV29-1
J gene: TRBJ2-7
CDR3 protein: CSVEKVGGEQYF

V gene: TRBV10-2
J gene: TRBJ2-3
CDR3 protein: CASSLASVSTDTQYF

V gene: TRBV27
J gene: TRBJ2-5
CDR3 protein: CASSKTSGEETQYF

V gene: TRBV30
J gene: TRBJ1-1
CDR3 protein: CAWTPGHKAFF

V gene: TRBV27
J gene: TRBJ1-2
CDR3 protein: CASSPGQGGVYGYTF

V gene: TRBV4-2
J gene: TRBJ2-2
CDR3 protein: CASSQATENTGELFF

V gene: TRBV13
J gene: TRBJ2-4
CDR3 protein: CASSFRADPRDIQYF

V gene: TRBV15
J gene: TRBJ2-2
CDR3 protein: CATQLPADTGELFF

V gene: TRBV7-9
J gene: TRBJ1-1
CDR3 protein: CASSSRGPPNTEAFF